Listed here are 4 T cell receptor beta chains from one sample, sequenced in a study of tumor-infiltrating lymphocytes in localized non-small cell lung cancer. TCRdb's copy holds only in-frame clones and misses some; the assay was immunoSEQ multiplex PCR. The table shows 10,000 to 12,000 clones, with about 86% occurring only once. Sequencing was performed on uninvolved lung tissue not adjacent to the tumor. The receptors here all came from a human donor with non-small cell lung cancer.

The chain joins TRBV7-9 to TRBJ1-1; D is unclear. This CDR3 contains 14 residues. CDR1 and CDR2 (germline): SEHNR, FQNEAQ (reference sequence). The V end was cut by 5 bases, the J end by 2 bases, with 12 bases between. CDR3 DNA sequence: TGTGCCAGCAGCCCCCCCGGACTTAACACTGAAGCTTTCTTT. It yields the protein CASSPPGLNTEAFF.

The chain links TRBV11-3 to TRBJ2-3, with D possibly TRBD1 on 5 matching bases. The CDR3 has 13 residues. V shed 3 bases and J shed 6 bases, with 10 bases lying between them. Germline V gene data show CDR1 as SGHNT and CDR2 as YENEEA. CDR3 bases: TGTGCCAGCAGCTTCTCAGGGCGGGATACGCAGTATTTT. As protein: CASSFSGRDTQYF.

This CDR3 is CASSYPPGTATYEQYF. In DNA, the CDR3 is TGTGCCAGCAGTTACCCCCCTGGGACGGCAACCTACGAGCAGTACTTC. The chain is built from TRBV6-5 and TRBJ2-7, with D perhaps given as TRBD1 or TRBD2 (5 bases each). This CDR3 is built from 16 residues. The V end lost 2 bases, the J end lost 2 bases, and 16 bases lay between the germline ends. Germline V gives CDR1 MNHEY, CDR2 SVGAGI.

The chain couples TRBV6-1 to TRBJ1-6, with TRBD1 identical over 8 bases. The length of the CDR3 is 15 residues. The trim removed 2 bases at V and 10 bases at J, leaving 7 bases unmatched. The germline V gene has CDR1 MNHNS and CDR2 SASEGT. CDR3 region: CASSERPGGWSPLHF. In nucleotides, the CDR3 is TGTGCCAGCAGTGAACGGCCAGGGGGCTGGTCACCCCTCCACTTT.